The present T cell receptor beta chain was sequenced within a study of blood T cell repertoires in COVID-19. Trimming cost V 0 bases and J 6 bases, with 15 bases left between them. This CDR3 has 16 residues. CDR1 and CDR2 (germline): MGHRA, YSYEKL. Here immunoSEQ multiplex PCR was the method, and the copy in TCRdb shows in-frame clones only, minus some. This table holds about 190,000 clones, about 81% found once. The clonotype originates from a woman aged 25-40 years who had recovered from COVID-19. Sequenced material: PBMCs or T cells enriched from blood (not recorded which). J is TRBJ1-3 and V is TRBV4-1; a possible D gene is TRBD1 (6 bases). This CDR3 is CASSQDWADSLNTIYF. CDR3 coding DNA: TGCGCCAGCAGCCAAGATTGGGCGGACAGCTTAAACACCATATATTTT.